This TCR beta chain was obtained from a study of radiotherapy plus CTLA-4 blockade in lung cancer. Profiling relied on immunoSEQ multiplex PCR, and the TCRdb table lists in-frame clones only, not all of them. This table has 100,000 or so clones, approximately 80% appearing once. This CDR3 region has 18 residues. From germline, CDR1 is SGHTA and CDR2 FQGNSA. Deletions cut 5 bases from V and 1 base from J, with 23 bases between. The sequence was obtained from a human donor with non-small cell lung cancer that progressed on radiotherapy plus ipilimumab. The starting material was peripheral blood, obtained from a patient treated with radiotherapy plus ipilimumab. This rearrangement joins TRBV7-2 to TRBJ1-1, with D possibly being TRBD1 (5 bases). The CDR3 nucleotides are TGTGCCAGCAGCGCACCCGGGACCCATTTGGGAGCGAACACTGAAGCTTTCTTT. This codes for CASSAPGTHLGANTEAFF.